What follows are 31 T cell receptor beta chains derived from one specimen sequenced in a study of regulatory T cells in long-lasting Graves disease. Time point defined: newly diagnosed GD, antithyroid drugs for less than 3 months. PBMCs were the source of the RNA used for TCR sequencing. HTBI primers from iRepertoire and Arm-PCR of CDR3 regions yielded the TCR beta libraries. TCRdb redid the calling of the multiplex PCR reads with MiXCR, one entry per CDR3 protein. The sample carries 420,000 or so distinct CDR3 sequences, over 15% recorded once. The sample also formed part of further work on T cells in Graves' hyperthyroidism and ophthalmopathy.

Material: peripheral blood mononuclear cells (PBMCs), obtained at new diagnosis, from a patient treated with antithyroid drugs. The receptor set was obtained from a woman aged 18-29 years with Graves disease.

This clonotype was seen a handful of times. This chain joins TRBV30 and TRBJ1-1, with D unclear. This CDR3 region has 11 residues. From germline, CDR1 is GTSNPN and CDR2 SVGIG (reference sequence). V was pared by 3 bases and J by 7 bases, with 9 bases between. The CDR3 loop reads CAWRYTREAFF. The CDR3 coding sequence is TGTGCCTGGAGGTATACACGTGAAGCTTTCTTT.

This clonotype was seen at least ten times. The chain links TRBV7-8 to TRBJ1-3, with a weak D call TRBD1 (5 bases). This CDR3 has 16 residues. Deletions cut 3 bases from V and 2 bases from J, with 14 bases between. The germline V gene has CDR1 SGHVS and CDR2 FQNEAQ. The CDR3 DNA reads TGTGCCAGCAGCTTGGGGCGCAGGGTAACTGGAAACACCATATATTTT. The encoded protein is CASSLGRRVTGNTIYF.

The chain recombines TRBV28 with TRBJ2-5; possible D gene TRBD1, 6 bases. The CDR3 covers 14 residues. CDR1 and CDR2 from the germline V gene are MDHEN and SYDVKM. V was clipped by 3 bases and J by 2 bases, with 10 bases between them. In DNA form, the CDR3 reads TGTGCCAGCAGTTTCTCAGGGGCACAAGAGACCCAGTACTTC. It translates to CASSFSGAQETQYF.

This clonotype was detected a few times. CDR3 nucleotide sequence: TGCAGTGCTGCGGGACAGGGGGCCCGGGAGACCCAGTACTTC. Translation gives CSAAGQGARETQYF. This sequence joins TRBV20-1 and TRBJ2-5; 12 nucleotides match TRBD1. Germline V gene lookup returns CDR1 DFQATT and CDR2 SNEGSKA (reference sequence). The CDR3 loop spans 14 amino acids. V dropped 5 bases and J dropped 5; count of bases not matched to a gene: 6.

This clonotype was counted many times. This chain links TRBV20-1 with TRBJ2-1; D unclear. Trimming pared 3 bases from V and 3 bases from J, leaving 12 bases between. Germline V CDR1 and CDR2: DFQATT, SNEGSKA (reference sequence). This CDR3 spans 14 amino acids. The CDR3 region is CSARTLDGYNEQFF. The CDR3, as DNA: TGCAGTGCTAGGACTCTTGACGGCTACAATGAGCAGTTCTTC.

Comment on this clonotype: This may be a read error, as it is one base from a much larger clone. The chain joins TRBV7-2 to TRBJ1-2; 7 positions match TRBD1. The CDR3 runs 14 residues. Germline V gene sequence: CDR1 SGHTA, CDR2 FQGNSA. CDR3 residues: CARSSQGVQYGYTF. The CDR3 DNA follows: TGTGCCAGAAGCTCGCAGGGGGTGCAGTATGGCTACACCTTC. Supplemented by reference TRBV7-2 and TRBJ1-2, the full variable domain reads GAGVSQSPSNKVTEKGKDVELRCDPISGHTALYWYRQSLGQGLEFLIYFQGNSAPDKSGLPSDRFSAERTGGSVSTLTIQRTQQEDSAVYLCARSSQGVQYGYTFGSGTRLTVV.

This clonotype was detected many times. This chain joins TRBV2 and TRBJ2-3; 10 nucleotides align to TRBD2. Per germline, CDR1 SNHLY and CDR2 FYNNEI. The CDR3 spans 14 residues. V lost 6 bases, J lost 5 bases, and 5 bases stayed unmatched. CDR3: CASRLGLAEDTQYF. In nucleotides, the CDR3 is TGTGCCAGCAGGTTAGGACTAGCGGAAGATACGCAGTATTTT.

The chain employs TRBV20-1 and TRBJ2-2; 7 bases are a match to TRBD2. Germline trimming cut 6 bases from V and 3 bases from J; bases unmatched to any gene: 4. Per germline, CDR1 DFQATT and CDR2 SNEGSKA (reference sequence). The CDR3 contains 13 residues. This CDR3 is CSAGTIHTGELFF. The CDR3 region has the DNA TGCAGTGCCGGGACTATCCACACCGGGGAGCTGTTTTTT.

Ten or more counts support this clonotype. The chain recombines TRBV27 with TRBJ1-6, with D unclear. V lost 8 bases to trimming and J lost 4 bases, with 12 bases between them. CDR3 length: 14 amino acids. From germline, CDR1 is MNHEY and CDR2 SMNVEV (reference sequence). The CDR3 sequence: CASAYSQYNSPLHF. The CDR3, as DNA: TGTGCCAGCGCGTACAGTCAGTATAATTCACCCCTCCACTTT.

This clonotype was seen a few times. The rearrangement uses TRBV9 and TRBJ2-3; no clear D. Trimming stripped 0 bases from V and 2 bases from J, with 10 bases between. The germline V gene encodes CDR1 SGDLS and CDR2 YYNGEE. This CDR3 spans 15 amino acids. Here the CDR3 DNA reads TGTGCCAGCAGCGTAGAAGCCCCGTCCACAGATACGCAGTATTTT. It encodes CASSVEAPSTDTQYF.

This chain connects TRBV6-1 to TRBJ2-3; 10 nucleotides agree with TRBD2. The DNA end favors TRBJ2-1, so the J call may be wrong. Germline V lookup: CDR1 MNHNS, CDR2 SASEGT. CDR3 length: 16 amino acids. The CDR3 protein is CASKREPSGRAGEQFF. The CDR3 nucleotides read TGTGCCAGCAAGAGGGAGCCCAGCGGGAGGGCCGGGGAGCAGTTCTTC.

This clonotype occurred many times. CDR3 amino acids: CASSLNGYTF. The DNA for the CDR3 is TGTGCCAGCAGTTTGAATGGCTACACCTTC. The rearrangement joins TRBV12-3 or TRBV12-4 to TRBJ1-2; D remains ambiguous. V shed 3 bases and J shed 6 bases, with 2 bases lying between them. The CDR3 length is 10 residues.

This CDR3 reads CSVPIGETQYF. Written as DNA, the CDR3 is TGCAGCGTTCCGATCGGGGAGACCCAGTACTTC. This sequence joins TRBV29-1 and TRBJ2-5; no clear D. V was pared by 5 bases and J by 5 bases, with 9 bases between. The CDR3 sequence is 11 residues long. Germline CDR1 and CDR2: SQVTM and ANQGSEA.

With respect to this clonotype: It is likely a read error: a sequence one base away is far more abundant. The rearrangement joins TRBV3-1 to TRBJ2-1; D is perhaps TRBD1 (7 bases). The V end lost 1 base, the J end lost 10 bases, and 14 bases lay between the germline ends. The CDR3 has 14 amino acids. Per the germline V gene, CDR1 is LGHDT and CDR2 is YNNKEL (reference sequence). The DNA of the CDR3 is TGTGCCAGCAGCCAAGGCGGGACAGCCTACGAGCAGTTCTTC. Amino acids: CASSQGGTAYEQFF.

As concerns this clonotype: The conserved closing phenylalanine or tryptophan is absent in this CDR3, likely reflecting a read error. The gene calls are TRBV7-2 and TRBJ2-3; D is unclear. Germline V gene lookup returns CDR1 SGHTA and CDR2 FQGNSA. This CDR3 has 16 residues. In nucleotides, the CDR3 is TGTGCCAGCAGCTTATCGACAAACGTATGGTTGGATAGGCAGTATGTT. Protein: CASSLSTNVWLDRQYV.

This clonotype was found a few times. This chain uses TRBV15 with TRBJ2-5; 7 bases map to TRBD2. Per germline, CDR1 LNHNV and CDR2 YYDKDF (reference sequence). V was pared by 0 bases and J by 7 bases, with 5 bases of the junction left unmatched. The CDR3 length is 14 residues. CDR3 protein: CATSRDAREGTQYF. CDR3 DNA sequence: TGTGCCACCAGCAGAGATGCCAGGGAGGGGACCCAGTACTTC.

This clonotype came up many times. CDR3 loop: CASSLPPVWGYTF. CDR3 in DNA: TGTGCCAGCAGCCTACCTCCGGTGTGGGGCTACACCTTC. This chain uses TRBV12-3 or TRBV12-4 with TRBJ1-2; no reliable D call. V lost 6 bases and J lost 8, with 16 bases in between. This CDR3 contains 13 residues.

This clonotype was detected many times. The chain combines TRBV20-1 with TRBJ2-1; 8 nucleotides match TRBD1. The germline V gene has CDR1 DFQATT and CDR2 SNEGSKA (reference sequence). The V gene end was trimmed by 3 bases and the J gene end by 8 bases; junction bases not matched to a gene: 9. The CDR3 totals 14 residues. In DNA, the CDR3 is TGCAGTGCTAGCGGACAGGGCCCCACCCATGAGCAGTTCTTC. As protein: CSASGQGPTHEQFF.

This clonotype was observed a few times. This chain links TRBV27 with TRBJ2-7, with no clear D. Germline V gives CDR1 MNHEY, CDR2 SMNVEV (reference sequence). CDR3 size: 13 residues. The V end lost 8 bases, the J end lost 2 bases, and 13 bases lay between the germline ends. CDR3 bases: TGTGCCAGCCTCAGACGGGCTCCCTACGAGCAGTACTTC. Protein product: CASLRRAPYEQYF.

This clonotype was seen repeatedly, ten times or more. This rearrangement joins TRBV18 to TRBJ1-1, with D maybe TRBD1 (5 bases). Looked up from germline, CDR1 is KGHSH and CDR2 is LQKENI. This CDR3 contains 15 residues. The V end was cut by 0 bases, the J end by 1 base, with 9 bases between. CDR3 sequence (DNA): TGTGCCAGCTCACCACCGGGACCCAGGAACACTGAAGCTTTCTTT. It translates to CASSPPGPRNTEAFF.

The sample holds a few counts of this clonotype. CDR3 sequence (DNA): TGTGCCAGCAGCTTGAGCGGGAGATACAATGAGCAGTTCTTC. Translation: CASSLSGRYNEQFF. The gene calls are TRBV5-6 and TRBJ2-1, with 8 bases lining up with TRBD2. J lost 4 bases, V lost 1 base, and 1 base had no gene match. Germline values: CDR1 SGHDT, CDR2 YYEEEE. The CDR3 spans 14 residues.

The chain combines TRBV5-8 with TRBJ2-5; D is perhaps TRBD1 (6 bases). The CDR3 is 14 residues long. Trimming left V 1 base short and J 2 bases short, with 9 bases between. CDR1 SGHTS and CDR2 YDEGEE come from the germline V gene. CDR3 nucleotide sequence: TGTGCCAGCAGCTTGAGGGGGACGCAAGAGACCCAGTACTTC. Amino acids: CASSLRGTQETQYF.

This clonotype was detected ten times or more. V usage is TRBV27 and J usage is TRBJ2-1, with D perhaps TRBD1 (5 bases). With 7 bases removed from V and 0 bases from J, the gap between germline ends came to 13 bases. CDR3 length: 15 amino acids. Germline CDR1 and CDR2: MNHEY and SMNVEV (reference sequence). The CDR3 nucleotides are TGTGCCAGCACTGGGGCGGCAAGCTCCTACAATGAGCAGTTCTTC. Protein sequence: CASTGAASSYNEQFF.

The sample holds many counts of this clonotype. The chain combines TRBV11-3 with TRBJ2-1; the D gene could be TRBD1 or TRBD2 (12 bases each). Per the germline V gene, CDR1 is SGHNT and CDR2 is YENEEA. The CDR3 is 18 amino acids. V lost 5 bases and J lost 12, with 32 bases in between. CDR3 sequence (DNA): TGTGCCAGCAGCCCCCGGGACAGGGGGCGGACTAGCGGGAATTGGCAGTTCTTC. Protein product: CASSPRDRGRTSGNWQFF.

This clonotype has more than one count but fewer than ten. The gene calls are TRBV13 and TRBJ1-2, with 7 bases matching TRBD1. CDR3 length equals 14 residues. CDR1 is PRHDT, CDR2 FYEKMQ, per germline (reference sequence). The junction had 5 bases not matched to a gene; V was cut back by 3 bases and J by 4 bases. The CDR3 bases are TGTGCCAGCAGCTTGGGACAGCAAAGCTATGGCTACACCTTC. This encodes CASSLGQQSYGYTF.

V is TRBV30 and J is TRBJ2-7; D gene uncertain. Germline CDR1 reads GTSNPN; CDR2 reads SVGIG (reference sequence). Deletions cut 1 base from V and 4 bases from J, with 20 bases between. CDR3 length: 16 residues. CDR3 sequence reads: CAWSAPRRGKKYEQYF. The CDR3 DNA sequence: TGTGCCTGGAGTGCACCTCGCCGTGGCAAAAAGTACGAGCAGTACTTC.

At least ten counts were recorded for this clonotype. The chain employs TRBV12-3 or TRBV12-4 and TRBJ2-7, with 8 bases matching TRBD1. This CDR3 is built from 13 residues. Germline trimming cut 9 bases from V and 6 bases from J; bases unmatched to any gene: 10. This chain's CDR3 is CASTTGEDREQYF. CDR3 nucleotide sequence: TGTGCCAGTACGACAGGGGAAGATCGCGAGCAGTACTTC.

The gene calls are TRBV15 and TRBJ2-6; no clear D gene. The CDR3 is 17 residues long. From germline, CDR1 is LNHNV and CDR2 YYDKDF (reference sequence). Trimming shortened V by 1 base and J by 1 base, and 11 bases separated the two germline ends. Here the CDR3 reads CATSRGSTGSGANVLTF. The CDR3 nucleotides read TGTGCCACCAGCAGAGGAAGTACCGGGTCTGGGGCCAACGTCCTGACTTTC.

This clonotype was counted a few times. The CDR3 region has the DNA TGTGCCAGCAGACAAGTACCGACAGGGCTGGATGAGCAGTTCTTC. This codes for CASRQVPTGLDEQFF. The rearrangement joins TRBV7-9 to TRBJ2-1; 7 nucleotides agree with TRBD1. J lost 8 bases, V lost 6 bases, and 13 bases had no gene match. Germline loops: CDR1 SEHNR, CDR2 FQNEAQ (reference sequence). The CDR3 totals 15 residues.

The chain is built from TRBV6-2 or TRBV6-3 and TRBJ2-2, with D unresolved. The germline V gene encodes CDR1 MNHEY and CDR2 SVGEGT. Deletions cut 5 bases from V and 4 bases from J, with 11 bases between. This CDR3 is 14 amino acids long. CDR3 protein: CASSGTGPTGELFF. CDR3 in DNA: TGTGCCAGCAGTGGAACTGGACCCACCGGGGAGCTGTTTTTT.

This clonotype was detected many times. V and J are TRBV29-1 and TRBJ2-5, with D perhaps matching TRBD1 or TRBD2 (5 bases each). The CDR3 is made up of 13 amino acids. Between the trimmed V and J ends, which lost 4 bases and 5 bases, there was a span of 14 bases. From germline, CDR1 is SQVTM and CDR2 ANQGSEA. The CDR3 nucleotides are TGCAGCGTTGTATTCCCGGGGACGGAGACCCAGTACTTC. Encoded protein: CSVVFPGTETQYF.